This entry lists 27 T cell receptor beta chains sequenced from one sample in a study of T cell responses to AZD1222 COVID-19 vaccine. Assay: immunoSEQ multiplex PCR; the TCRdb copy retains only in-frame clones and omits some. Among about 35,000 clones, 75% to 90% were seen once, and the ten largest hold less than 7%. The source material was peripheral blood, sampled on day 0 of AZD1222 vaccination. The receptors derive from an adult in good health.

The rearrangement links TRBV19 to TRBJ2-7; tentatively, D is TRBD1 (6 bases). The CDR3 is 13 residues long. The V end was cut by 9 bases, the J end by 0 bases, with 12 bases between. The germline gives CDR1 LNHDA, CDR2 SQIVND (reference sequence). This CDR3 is CASRQENSYEQYF. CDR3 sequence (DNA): TGTGCCAGCAGACAGGAGAACTCCTACGAGCAGTACTTC.

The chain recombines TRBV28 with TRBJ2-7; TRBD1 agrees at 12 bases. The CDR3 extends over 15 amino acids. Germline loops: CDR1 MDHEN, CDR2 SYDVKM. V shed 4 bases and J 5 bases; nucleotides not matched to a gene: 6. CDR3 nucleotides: TGTGCCAGCAGTTGGTCCGGGACAGGGGGCCACGAGCAGTACTTC. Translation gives CASSWSGTGGHEQYF.

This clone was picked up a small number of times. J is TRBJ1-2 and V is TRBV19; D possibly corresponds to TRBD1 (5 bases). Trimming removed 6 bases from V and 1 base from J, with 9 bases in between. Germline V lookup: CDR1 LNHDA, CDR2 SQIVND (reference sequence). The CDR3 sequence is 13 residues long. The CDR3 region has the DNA TGTGCCAGTAGCCTGGACAATAACTATGGCTACACCTTC. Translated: CASSLDNNYGYTF. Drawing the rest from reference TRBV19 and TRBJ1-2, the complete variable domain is DGGITQSPKYLFRKEGQNVTLSCEQNLNHDAMYWYRQDPGQGLRLIYYSQIVNDFQKGDIAEGYSVSREKKESFPLTVTSAQKNPTAFYLCASSLDNNYGYTFGSGTRLTVV.

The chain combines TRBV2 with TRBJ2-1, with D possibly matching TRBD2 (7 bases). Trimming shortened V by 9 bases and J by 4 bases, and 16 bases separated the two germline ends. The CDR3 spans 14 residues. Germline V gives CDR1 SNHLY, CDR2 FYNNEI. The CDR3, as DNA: TGTGCCAGTAACGGGGGCGGGGGTTACAATGAGCAGTTCTTC. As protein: CASNGGGGYNEQFF.

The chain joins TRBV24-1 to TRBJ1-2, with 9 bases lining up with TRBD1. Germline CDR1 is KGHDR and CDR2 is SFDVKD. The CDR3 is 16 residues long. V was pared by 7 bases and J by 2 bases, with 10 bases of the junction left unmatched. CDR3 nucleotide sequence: TGTGCCACCAGCCCCTCTACAGGACAGGGGAACTATGGCTACACCTTC. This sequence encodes CATSPSTGQGNYGYTF.

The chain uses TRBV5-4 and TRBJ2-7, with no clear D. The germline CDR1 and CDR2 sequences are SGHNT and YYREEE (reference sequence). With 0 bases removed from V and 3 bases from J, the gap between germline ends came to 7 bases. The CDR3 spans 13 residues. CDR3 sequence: CASSLVGHYEQYF. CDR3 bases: TGTGCCAGCAGCTTGGTTGGTCACTACGAGCAGTACTTC.

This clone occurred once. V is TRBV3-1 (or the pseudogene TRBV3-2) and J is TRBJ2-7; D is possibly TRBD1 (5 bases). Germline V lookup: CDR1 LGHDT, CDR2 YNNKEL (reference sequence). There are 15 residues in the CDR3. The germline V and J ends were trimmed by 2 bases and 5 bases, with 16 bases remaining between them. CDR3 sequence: CASSQPGRGRDEQYF. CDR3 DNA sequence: TGTGCCAGCAGCCAACCCGGAAGGGGCAGGGACGAGCAGTACTTC.

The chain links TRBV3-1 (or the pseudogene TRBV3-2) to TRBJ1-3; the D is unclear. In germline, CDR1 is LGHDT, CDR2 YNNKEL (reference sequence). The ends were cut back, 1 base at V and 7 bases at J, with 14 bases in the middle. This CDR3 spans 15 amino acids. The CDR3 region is CASSQGQSLFNTIYF. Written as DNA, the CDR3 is TGTGCCAGCAGCCAAGGACAATCCCTTTTTAACACCATATATTTT.

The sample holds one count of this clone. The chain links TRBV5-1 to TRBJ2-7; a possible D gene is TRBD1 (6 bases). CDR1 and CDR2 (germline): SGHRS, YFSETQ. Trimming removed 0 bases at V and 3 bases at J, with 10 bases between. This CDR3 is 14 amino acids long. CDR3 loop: CASSLVTGSYEQYF. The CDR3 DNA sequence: TGCGCCAGCAGCTTGGTAACAGGGAGCTACGAGCAGTACTTC.

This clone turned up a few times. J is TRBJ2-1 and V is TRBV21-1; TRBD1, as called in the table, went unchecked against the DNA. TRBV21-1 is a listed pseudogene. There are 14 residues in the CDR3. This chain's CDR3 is CASRYRVPYNEQFF. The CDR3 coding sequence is TGTGCCAGCCGCTACAGGGTCCCCTACAATGAGCAGTTCTTC.

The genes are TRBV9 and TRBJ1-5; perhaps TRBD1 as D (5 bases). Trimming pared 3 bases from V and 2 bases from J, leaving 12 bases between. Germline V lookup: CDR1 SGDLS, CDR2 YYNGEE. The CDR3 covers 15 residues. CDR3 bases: TGTGCCAGCAGCGCCGGCGGGGGAGGCAATCAGCCCCAGCATTTT. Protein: CASSAGGGGNQPQHF. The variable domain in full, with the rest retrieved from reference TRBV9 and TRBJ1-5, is DSGVTQTPKHLITATGQRVTLRCSPRSGDLSVYWYQQSLDQGLQFLIQYYNGEERAKGNILERFSAQQFPDLHSELNLSSLELGDSALYFCASSAGGGGNQPQHFGDGTRLSIL.

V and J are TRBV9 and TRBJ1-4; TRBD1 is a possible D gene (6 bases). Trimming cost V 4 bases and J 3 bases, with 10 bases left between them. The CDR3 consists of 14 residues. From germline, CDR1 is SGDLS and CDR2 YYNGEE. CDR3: CASSLGGSNEKLFF. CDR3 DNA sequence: TGTGCCAGCAGCCTCGGGGGCTCTAATGAAAAACTGTTTTTT.

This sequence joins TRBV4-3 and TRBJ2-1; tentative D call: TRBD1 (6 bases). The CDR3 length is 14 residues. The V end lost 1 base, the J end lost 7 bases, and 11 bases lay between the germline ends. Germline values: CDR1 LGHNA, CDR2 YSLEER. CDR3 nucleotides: TGCGCCAGCAGCCAAGGGCTTAGGGGGAATGAGCAGTTCTTC. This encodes CASSQGLRGNEQFF.

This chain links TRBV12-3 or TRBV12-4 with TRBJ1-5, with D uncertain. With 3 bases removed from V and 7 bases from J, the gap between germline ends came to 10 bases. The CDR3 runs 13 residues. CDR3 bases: TGTGCCAGCAGTTTGGTAGGGATCCAGCCCCAGCATTTT. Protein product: CASSLVGIQPQHF.

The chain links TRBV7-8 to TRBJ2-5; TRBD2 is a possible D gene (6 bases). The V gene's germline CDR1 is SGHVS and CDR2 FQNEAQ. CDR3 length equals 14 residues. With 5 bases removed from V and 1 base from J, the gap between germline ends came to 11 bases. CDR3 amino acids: CASSLRTIQETQYF. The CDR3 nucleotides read TGTGCCAGCAGCCTCCGGACTATCCAAGAGACCCAGTACTTC.

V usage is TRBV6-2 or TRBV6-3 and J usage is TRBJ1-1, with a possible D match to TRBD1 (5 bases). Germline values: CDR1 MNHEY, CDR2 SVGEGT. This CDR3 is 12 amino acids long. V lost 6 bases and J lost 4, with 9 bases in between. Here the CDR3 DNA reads TGTGCCAGCAGCACGGGGCCCACTGAAGCTTTCTTT. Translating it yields CASSTGPTEAFF.

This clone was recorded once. The CDR3 protein is CASSPKANTGELFF. As DNA, the CDR3 is TGTGCCAGCAGCCCTAAGGCGAACACCGGGGAGCTGTTTTTT. The chain is built from TRBV7-3 and TRBJ2-2; no clear D gene. This CDR3 comprises 14 residues. Per germline, CDR1 SGHTA and CDR2 FQGTGA. The V gene lost 5 bases and the J gene lost 0 bases, with 7 bases spanning the gap.

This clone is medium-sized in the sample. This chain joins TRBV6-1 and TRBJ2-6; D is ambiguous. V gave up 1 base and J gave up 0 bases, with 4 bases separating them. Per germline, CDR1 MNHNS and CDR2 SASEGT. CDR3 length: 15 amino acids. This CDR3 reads CASSEEPSGANVLTF. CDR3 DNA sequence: TGTGCCAGCAGTGAAGAGCCCTCTGGGGCCAACGTCCTGACTTTC.

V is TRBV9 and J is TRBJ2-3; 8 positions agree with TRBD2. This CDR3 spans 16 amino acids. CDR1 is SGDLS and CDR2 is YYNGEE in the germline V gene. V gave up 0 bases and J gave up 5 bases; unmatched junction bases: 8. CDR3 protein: CASSVGNSGMGDTQYF. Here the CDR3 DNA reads TGTGCCAGCAGCGTAGGGAATAGCGGGATGGGAGATACGCAGTATTTT.

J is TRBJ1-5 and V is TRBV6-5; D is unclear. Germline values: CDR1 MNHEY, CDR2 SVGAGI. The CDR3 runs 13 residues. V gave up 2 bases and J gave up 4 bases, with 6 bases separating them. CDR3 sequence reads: CASSYGDNQPQHF. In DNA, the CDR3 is TGTGCCAGCAGTTACGGAGATAATCAGCCCCAGCATTTT.

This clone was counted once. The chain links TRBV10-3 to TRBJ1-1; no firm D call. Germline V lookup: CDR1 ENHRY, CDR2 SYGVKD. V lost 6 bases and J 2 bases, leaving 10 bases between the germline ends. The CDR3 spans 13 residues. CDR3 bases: TGTGCCATCAGGGCCTCGCTTAACACTGAAGCTTTCTTT. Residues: CAIRASLNTEAFF.

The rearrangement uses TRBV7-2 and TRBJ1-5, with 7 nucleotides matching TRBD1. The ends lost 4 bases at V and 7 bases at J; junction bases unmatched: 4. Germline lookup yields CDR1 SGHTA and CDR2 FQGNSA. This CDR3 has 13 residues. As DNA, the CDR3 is TGTGCCAGCAGCTCCGACAGGGACCAGCCCCAGCATTTT. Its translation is CASSSDRDQPQHF.

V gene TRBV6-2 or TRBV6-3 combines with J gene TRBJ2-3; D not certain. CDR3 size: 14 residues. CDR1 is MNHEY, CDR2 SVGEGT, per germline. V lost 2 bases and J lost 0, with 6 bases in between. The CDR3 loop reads CASSYPDSTDTQYF. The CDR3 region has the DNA TGTGCCAGCAGTTACCCCGACAGCACAGATACGCAGTATTTT.

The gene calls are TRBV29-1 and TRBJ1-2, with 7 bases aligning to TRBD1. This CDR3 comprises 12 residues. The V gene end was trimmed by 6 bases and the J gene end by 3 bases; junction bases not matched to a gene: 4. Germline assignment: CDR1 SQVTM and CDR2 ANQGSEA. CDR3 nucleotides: TGCAGCGTGGGCGGACAGGACTATGGCTACACCTTC. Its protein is CSVGGQDYGYTF.

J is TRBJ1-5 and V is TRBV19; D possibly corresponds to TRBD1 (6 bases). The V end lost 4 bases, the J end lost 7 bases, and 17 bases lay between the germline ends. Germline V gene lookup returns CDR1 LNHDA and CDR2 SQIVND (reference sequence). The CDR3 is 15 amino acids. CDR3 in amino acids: CASSNTGARRQPQHF. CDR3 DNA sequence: TGTGCCAGTAGTAACACGGGGGCCCGGAGGCAGCCCCAGCATTTT.

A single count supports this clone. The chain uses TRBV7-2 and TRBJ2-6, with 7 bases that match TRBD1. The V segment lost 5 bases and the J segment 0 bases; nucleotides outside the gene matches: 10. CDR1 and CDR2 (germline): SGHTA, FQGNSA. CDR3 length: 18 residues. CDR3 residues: CASSKSGTVNSGANVLTF. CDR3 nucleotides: TGTGCCAGCAGCAAGTCCGGGACAGTTAACTCTGGGGCCAACGTCCTGACTTTC.

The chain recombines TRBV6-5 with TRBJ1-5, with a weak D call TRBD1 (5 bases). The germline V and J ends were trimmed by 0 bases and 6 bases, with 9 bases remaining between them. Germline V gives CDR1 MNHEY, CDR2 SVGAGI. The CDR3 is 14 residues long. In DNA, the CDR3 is TGTGCCAGCAGTTACTCGCCCGGGGCTCAGCCCCAGCATTTT. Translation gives CASSYSPGAQPQHF.